Presented here are 26 T cell receptor beta chains from one specimen sequenced in a study of cytomegalovirus exposure and HLA in healthy donors. A multiplex PCR was run with 60 Vbeta primers and 13 Jbeta primers. Clones were sequenced by immunoSEQ multiplex PCR, and TCRdb holds only the in-frame ones, with some missing. The sample contains some 150,000 clones, roughly 85% of which appear only once. Sequenced sample: PBMCs. The receptors stem from a man in his forties in good health and CMV-seronegative.

Notes on this clone: A read error may produce the germline difference seen at one junction end. This chain uses TRBV6-1 with TRBJ2-7, with TRBD1 matching over 7 bases. The CDR3 spans 9 residues. The germline V gene encodes CDR1 MNHNS and CDR2 SASEGT. The DNA of the CDR3 is TGTGCCAGCAGCGATAACAGGGGCTTC. Amino acids: CASSDNRGF.

With respect to this clone: Mismatch with germline at one junction end may stem from a read error. The rearrangement links TRBV7-9 to TRBJ2-7; 7 positions match TRBD2. CDR3 length equals 14 residues. In germline, CDR1 is SEHNR, CDR2 FQNEAQ (reference sequence). The CDR3 nucleotides read TGTTCCAGCAGCTTGGGAGGGAGGAGAAACGAGCAGTACTTC. Amino acid sequence: CSSSLGGRRNEQYF.

This clone has just one count. The junction differs from germline at one of its ends, possibly a read error. The chain has TRBV5-1 and TRBJ1-2; D might be TRBD1 (5 bases). There are 14 residues in the CDR3. Per germline, CDR1 SGHRS and CDR2 YFSETQ. CDR3 nucleotides: TGCGCCAGCACCTTCTGGGGGGGTAACAATGGCTACACCTTC. It specifies CASTFWGGNNGYTF.

CDR3 region: CASRRGGSYEQYF. The DNA of the CDR3 is TGTGCCAGCAGGCGAGGGGGATCCTACGAGCAGTACTTC. The chain has TRBV27 and TRBJ2-7; possible D gene TRBD1, 6 bases. Germline CDR1 and CDR2: MNHEY and SMNVEV (reference sequence). V shed 6 bases and J shed 1 base, with 10 bases lying between them. The CDR3 sequence is 13 residues long.

Notes on this clone: Sequence at one end of the junction differs from germline and may be a read error. The CDR3 spells CSSSGSPYYYEQYF. Written as DNA, the CDR3 is TGTTCCAGCAGTGGGAGCCCTTACTACTACGAGCAGTACTTC. J is TRBJ2-7 and V is TRBV7-9; D is perhaps TRBD2 (5 bases). Germline V lookup: CDR1 SEHNR, CDR2 FQNEAQ (reference sequence). The CDR3 sequence is 14 residues long.

The rearrangement uses TRBV11-2 and TRBJ2-7; 7 bases map to TRBD1. The CDR3 spans 15 residues. Trimming took 1 base from V and 6 from J; bases not matched to a gene: 9. Germline V gene lookup returns CDR1 SGHAT and CDR2 FQNNGV. As DNA, the CDR3 is TGTGCCAGCAGCTTAGGCGGGCACAGGACAGGCGAGCAGTACTTC. It yields the protein CASSLGGHRTGEQYF.

The J gene is TRBJ2-2, the V gene TRBV10-3, with D possibly matching TRBD2 (5 bases). The CDR3 consists of 16 residues. Trimming took 0 bases from V and 2 from J, leaving 10 bases between them. CDR1 and CDR2 (germline): ENHRY, SYGVKD. This CDR3 reads CAISESHRGNTGELFF. In DNA form, the CDR3 reads TGTGCCATCAGTGAGTCACACCGGGGAAACACCGGGGAGCTGTTTTTT.

A single count supports this clone. The chain links TRBV4-2 to TRBJ2-1; TRBD2 agrees at 7 bases. There are 14 residues in the CDR3. With V trimmed by 1 base and J by 8 bases, 5 bases remained unmatched. The germline V gene has CDR1 LGHNA and CDR2 YNFKEQ. CDR3 amino acids: CASSQGRTSDEQFF. CDR3 bases: TGTGCCAGCAGCCAAGGTCGCACTAGCGATGAGCAGTTCTTC.

The V gene is TRBV29-1, the J gene TRBJ2-3; 8 bases are shared with TRBD2. The CDR3 runs 14 residues. The ends lost 5 bases at V and 4 bases at J; junction bases unmatched: 8. Germline V gene lookup returns CDR1 SQVTM and CDR2 ANQGSEA. In DNA form, the CDR3 reads TGCAGCGTTTCTAGCGGGTGGAAGGCAGATACGCAGTATTTT. This codes for CSVSSGWKADTQYF.

The chain couples TRBV19 to TRBJ1-5; possible D gene TRBD1, 5 bases. CDR1 and CDR2 from the germline V gene are LNHDA and SQIVND (reference sequence). CDR3 length: 14 residues. With 3 bases removed from V and 3 bases from J, the gap between germline ends came to 9 bases. The CDR3 reads CASSIGGFNQPQHF. CDR3 coding DNA: TGTGCCAGTAGTATCGGGGGATTCAATCAGCCCCAGCATTTT.

This clone occurred a few times. The V and J genes are TRBV28 and TRBJ2-5; TRBD2 matches at 8 bases. Unmatched junction bases numbered 12, after V lost 6 bases and J lost 0 bases. CDR3 length: 17 amino acids. Germline V gene sequence: CDR1 MDHEN, CDR2 SYDVKM. The CDR3 region is CASSRAGVQWDQETQYF. CDR3 DNA: TGTGCCAGCAGCCGAGCGGGAGTTCAGTGGGACCAAGAGACCCAGTACTTC.

DNA of the CDR3: TGTGCCAGCAGCCCTGATGCTGCGGGCACAGATACGCAGTATTTT. It translates to CASSPDAAGTDTQYF. V is TRBV5-4 and J is TRBJ2-3; no clear D gene. There are 15 residues in the CDR3. CDR1 is SGHNT and CDR2 is YYREEE in the germline V gene (reference sequence). V lost 4 bases to trimming and J lost 1 base, with 13 bases between them.

The J gene is TRBJ2-3, the V gene TRBV2, with 9 bases that match TRBD2. CDR3 length: 14 amino acids. Germline values: CDR1 SNHLY, CDR2 FYNNEI. Trimming cost V 7 bases and J 0 bases; bases outside gene matches: 2. CDR3 nucleotides: TGTGCCAGCATTAGCGGGGGAAGCACAGATACGCAGTATTTT. Its translation: CASISGGSTDTQYF.

This clone was seen a handful of times. The J gene is TRBJ2-3, the V gene TRBV5-4, with 7 bases identical to TRBD1. Trimming at V came to 4 bases and at J to 1 base, leaving 15 bases not matched to a gene. Germline CDR1 is SGHNT and CDR2 is YYREEE (reference sequence). The CDR3 runs 18 residues. This CDR3 reads CASSPISRDRVRTDTQYF. DNA of the CDR3: TGTGCCAGCAGCCCTATTTCCCGAGACAGGGTACGCACAGATACGCAGTATTTT.

The CDR3 region is CASSFSGTGNTIYF. CDR3 nucleotide sequence: TGCGCCAGCAGCTTTTCGGGGACTGGAAACACCATATATTTT. The rearrangement joins TRBV5-1 to TRBJ1-3; the D is unclear. Per germline, CDR1 SGHRS and CDR2 YFSETQ. The CDR3 is 14 amino acids. V dropped 2 bases and J dropped 2 bases, with 8 bases sitting between them. The entire variable domain, with the rest obtained from reference TRBV5-1 and TRBJ1-3, is as follows: KAGVTQTPRYLIKTRGQQVTLSCSPISGHRSVSWYQQTPGQGLQFLFEYFSETQRNKGNFPGRFSGRQFSNSRSEMNVSTLELGDSALYLCASSFSGTGNTIYFGEGSWLTVV.

This chain uses TRBV9 with TRBJ2-2, with 10 bases fitting TRBD2. V was pared by 2 bases and J by 5 bases, with 6 bases of the junction left unmatched. The CDR3 runs 16 residues. Germline CDR1 and CDR2: SGDLS and YYNGEE. The CDR3 region is CASSVSLAGDTGELFF. The CDR3 DNA is TGTGCCAGCAGCGTTAGTCTAGCGGGAGATACCGGGGAGCTGTTTTTT.

This chain uses TRBV29-1 with TRBJ2-3; 15 bases are shared with TRBD2. This CDR3 region has 15 residues. The V segment lost 3 bases and the J segment 7 bases; nucleotides outside the gene matches: 5. From germline, CDR1 is SQVTM and CDR2 ANQGSEA. CDR3 sequence (DNA): TGCAGCGTTGAGGGACTAGCGGGAGGAGGGAATACGCAGTATTTT. Protein: CSVEGLAGGGNTQYF.

The V call is TRBV6-1, the J call TRBJ2-5, with TRBD1 as a possible D gene (6 bases). Between the trimmed V and J ends, which lost 6 bases and 5 bases, there was a span of 13 bases. This CDR3 spans 13 amino acids. Germline CDR1 reads MNHNS; CDR2 reads SASEGT. CDR3 nucleotides: TGTGCCAGCAGCTTACAGGGCCGGGAGACCCAGTACTTC. This sequence encodes CASSLQGRETQYF.

CDR3 residues: CASSARPGTSGGNEQFF. In nucleotides, the CDR3 is TGTGCCAGCAGCGCCCGCCCCGGGACTAGCGGAGGCAATGAGCAGTTCTTC. The chain uses TRBV7-2 and TRBJ2-1; 11 nucleotides line up with TRBD2. Germline V gives CDR1 SGHTA, CDR2 FQGNSA. The V segment lost 5 bases and the J segment 6 bases; nucleotides outside the gene matches: 12. The CDR3 has 17 amino acids.

The chain uses TRBV13 and TRBJ2-1; possible D gene TRBD2, 6 bases. The germline CDR1 and CDR2 sequences are PRHDT and FYEKMQ (reference sequence). Trimming shortened V by 5 bases and J by 6 bases, and 17 bases separated the two germline ends. CDR3 length equals 15 residues. Here the CDR3 reads CASSPGTLGPNEQFF. DNA of the CDR3: TGTGCCAGCAGCCCCGGGACTCTTGGTCCCAATGAGCAGTTCTTC. Full variable domain (outside the CDR3, taken from reference TRBV13 and TRBJ2-1): AAGVIQSPRHLIKEKRETATLKCYPIPRHDTVYWYQQGPGQDPQFLISFYEKMQSDKGSIPDRFSAQQFSDYHSELNMSSLELGDSALYFCASSPGTLGPNEQFFGPGTRLTVL.

V gene TRBV4-1 combines with J gene TRBJ1-5; D is ambiguous. The CDR3 sequence is 13 residues long. Germline values: CDR1 MGHRA, CDR2 YSYEKL. V was trimmed by 1 base and J by 4 bases, leaving 5 bases between them. Here the CDR3 DNA reads TGCGCCAGCAGCCAAGCCGGTAATCAGCCCCAGCATTTT. Residues: CASSQAGNQPQHF.

This clone was seen once. The chain employs TRBV4-1 and TRBJ2-1; TRBD1 is a possible D gene (5 bases). Germline-derived CDR1 and CDR2 are MGHRA and YSYEKL. This CDR3 is built from 14 residues. Between the trimmed V and J ends, which lost 0 bases and 9 bases, there was a span of 12 bases. CDR3 sequence: CASSQDRGAIEQFF. The CDR3 DNA follows: TGCGCCAGCAGCCAAGATCGTGGGGCGATTGAGCAGTTCTTC.

J is TRBJ2-1 and V is TRBV29-1, with 7 bases lining up with TRBD1. CDR1 is SQVTM and CDR2 is ANQGSEA in the germline V gene. V gave up 2 bases and J gave up 4 bases; unmatched junction bases: 8. CDR3 length: 15 amino acids. CDR3 sequence: CSVESKLGQYNEQFF. In DNA, the CDR3 is TGCAGCGTTGAATCAAAATTGGGACAGTACAATGAGCAGTTCTTC.

The chain joins TRBV4-1 to TRBJ2-2; 12 bases are shared with TRBD1. With V trimmed by 11 bases and J by 7 bases, 8 bases remained unmatched. The CDR3 runs 14 residues. Germline values: CDR1 MGHRA, CDR2 YSYEKL. The CDR3 loop is CASAGQGAGGELFF. The CDR3 DNA is TGCGCCTCAGCGGGACAGGGGGCAGGCGGGGAGCTGTTTTTT.

The chain links TRBV6-1 to TRBJ1-2; 11 bases fit TRBD1. The CDR3 has 16 amino acids. Trimming removed 1 base from V and 4 bases from J; junction bases left unmatched: 5. From germline, CDR1 is MNHNS and CDR2 SASEGT. DNA of the CDR3: TGTGCCAGCAGTGAAGTCCGGACAGGGGGCATCTATGGCTACACCTTC. It specifies CASSEVRTGGIYGYTF.

This chain connects TRBV6-4 to TRBJ1-2, with 8 nucleotides matching TRBD1. This CDR3 region has 12 residues. V dropped 6 bases and J dropped 7; count of bases not matched to a gene: 4. CDR1 and CDR2 from the germline V gene are MRHNA and SNTAGT. For the CDR3, the DNA is TGTGCCAGCAGCGGACAGGGAAGTGGCTACACCTTC. This codes for CASSGQGSGYTF.